This T cell receptor beta chain was documented in a study of PD-L1 blockade in urothelial cancer. The CDR3 length is 13 residues. Germline V gene data show CDR1 as MNHNS and CDR2 as SASEGT. Trimming removed 6 bases at V and 7 bases at J, with 16 bases between. The time point denotes: pretreatment peripheral blood. Patients' urothelial carcinoma was locally advanced or metastatic. Using immunoSEQ multiplex PCR, the repertoire was profiled, and TCRdb retains in-frame clones only, with some absent. The data contain about 130,000 clones, approximately 84% of them singletons. This clonotype originated in a man aged 45 to 65 with urothelial cancer. The chain is built from TRBV6-1 and TRBJ2-7, with D possibly matching TRBD1 (6 bases). Sequencing was performed on PBMCs, taken around atezolizumab (anti-PD-L1) treatment. The CDR3 spells CASSPGQLKEQYF. CDR3 nucleotides: TGTGCCAGCAGCCCTGGACAGTTGAAAGAGCAGTACTTC.